This is a list of T cell receptor beta chains from one sample in a study of metastatic and nonmetastatic thyroid tumors. TCRdb recomputed clones from the PCR reads via MiXCR. The sample includes tens of thousands of clones, around 10% of them seen just once. The sequencing sample was made of blood. The receptors were sampled from a male donor with papillary thyroid cancer or a benign thyroid nodule (not recorded which). Some clones in this sample may be carry-over from other donors' samples. Both conserved end residues are part of each CDR3. A D gene is named only where the DNA matches it firmly. Size values are once, few and many counts, or a class for expanded clones, and some rows have none.

V gene	D gene	clone size	CDR3 length	J gene	CDR3 DNA	CDR3 protein
TRBV20-1	NA	many	14	TRBJ1-3	TGCAGTGCTACTGACAGTCACTCTGGAAACACCATATATTTT	CSATDSHSGNTIYF
TRBV18	TRBD1	few	15	TRBJ2-1	TGTGCCAGCTTAACCGGGACAGGGGACTACAATGAGCAGTTCTTC	CASLTGTGDYNEQFF
TRBV27	TRBD2	many	17	TRBJ2-3	TGTGCCAGCAGTGATCCGTGGGCTAGCGGAAGCACAGATACGCAGTATTTT	CASSDPWASGSTDTQYF
TRBV24-1	NA	NA	19	TRBJ2-4	TGTGCCACCAGTGATTTGAACGGGCAATGGTTCCTAGCCAAAAACATTCAGTACTTC	CATSDLNGQWFLAKNIQYF
TRBV24-1	NA	many	16	TRBJ2-3	TGTGCCACCAGTGATTTGCAAGGGCAGGAACGGGGTACGCAGTATTTT	CATSDLQGQERGTQYF
TRBV12-3/TRBV12-4	NA	NA	15	TRBJ1-5	TGTGCCAGCAGTTTACCGGGGAAAGGAAATCAGCCCCAGCATTTT	CASSLPGKGNQPQHF
TRBV11-1	NA	many	14	TRBJ2-7	TGTGCCAGCAGCCCACCGGGACGGAAGTACGAGCAGTACTTC	CASSPPGRKYEQYF
TRBV19	NA	many	13	TRBJ2-7	TGTGCCAGTAGGAAGAATCAGGGCTACGAGCAGTACTTC	CASRKNQGYEQYF
TRBV6-6	NA	many	15	TRBJ2-3	TGTGCCAGCAGTTACCCGCGGAGGGTGGGAGATACGCAGTATTTT	CASSYPRRVGDTQYF
TRBV11-2	NA	many	17	TRBJ1-2	TGTGCCAGCAGCTCTCGCCCGCCGAGGGGAGGAAACTATGGCTACACCTTC	CASSSRPPRGGNYGYTF
TRBV7-2	NA	many	13	TRBJ2-5	TGTGCCAGCAGCAGGGATTTACAAGAGACCCAGTACTTC	CASSRDLQETQYF
TRBV6-1	NA	NA	16	TRBJ1-2	TGTGCCAGCACCGCCGATGGGAACATCCCCTTCGGTGGCTACACCTTC	CASTADGNIPFGGYTF
TRBV7-2	TRBD1	many	14	TRBJ2-7	TGTGCCAGCAGCCCGGGACAGCCTACCTACGAGCAGTACTTC	CASSPGQPTYEQYF
TRBV19	TRBD1	many	15	TRBJ2-5	TGTGCCAGTAGTCCCAGACAGGGCCTCCAAGAGACCCAGTACTTC	CASSPRQGLQETQYF
TRBV19	NA	many	15	TRBJ2-1	TGTGCCAGTAGTGGTGGGAACCCTACCTACAATGAGCAGTTCTTC	CASSGGNPTYNEQFF
TRBV28	NA	many	15	TRBJ2-5	TGTGCCAGCAGCACTTCAGTGGGAGCGGGAGAGACCCAGTACTTC	CASSTSVGAGETQYF